The rows below give T cell receptor beta chains drawn from one sample of a study of CXCR3-negative and CXCR3-positive naive CD8 T cells. TCRdb re-analyzed the 5' RACE reads; it lists each CDR3 protein once, without DNA. Its table records 120,000 to 150,000 distinct CDR3 sequences. Sequencing was performed on naive CXCR3+ CD8+ T cells from blood. Receptors originate from a human donor in good health. Some clones in this sample may be carry-over from other donors' samples. CDR3s include the opening cysteine and the closing phenylalanine or tryptophan.

j_call v_call cdr3_aa
TRBJ2-7 TRBV3-1 CASSQEAGGPYEQYF
TRBJ2-3 TRBV10-1 CASIGLAAGTSTDTQYF
TRBJ2-7 TRBV2 CASSEPGGAPEQYF
TRBJ2-7 TRBV7-2 CASRFPGQPSYEQYF
TRBJ1-1 TRBV3-1 CASTPLMEGQPNTEAFF
TRBJ1-1 TRBV7-9 CASTEGADTEAFF
TRBJ2-7 TRBV14 CASSQEASEGYEQYF
TRBJ2-7 TRBV21-1 CASSKRVLVDEQYF
TRBJ2-1 TRBV6-4 CASSFSGDNNEQFF
TRBJ2-7 TRBV23-1 CATPTTSEQYF
TRBJ2-2 TRBV29-1 CSVKGAHGELFF
TRBJ2-5 TRBV15 CATSRAGPGETQYF
TRBJ2-1 TRBV7-9 CASSPGQPNEQFF
TRBJ2-3 TRBV7-9 CASSAGTGENTQYF
TRBJ2-7 TRBV4-1 CASTSGTGYEQYF
TRBJ2-7 TRBV5-5 CASSFGLAGEQYF
TRBJ2-7 TRBV4-2 CASSQVLGVSYEQYF
TRBJ2-7 TRBV28 CASSLSGIGEQYF
TRBJ2-7 TRBV5-1 CASSLFGTSGSPHEQYF
TRBJ2-1 TRBV20-1 CSARRQGFGEQFF
TRBJ2-1 TRBV2 CASSEYLAEQFF
TRBJ2-7 TRBV7-8 CASSLARGKMYEQYF
TRBJ2-7 TRBV7-6 CASSFKAGLPAYEQYF
TRBJ1-1 TRBV13 CASSLGPGYTEAFF
TRBJ2-1 TRBV29-1 CSVFGAVPEQFF
TRBJ2-7 TRBV7-6 CASSHKGRASVKGYEQYF
TRBJ1-1 TRBV2 CATSNSPGAEAFF
TRBJ1-5 TRBV4-1 CASSQDGNQPQHF
TRBJ2-1 TRBV28 CASSLLETNNEQFF
TRBJ2-3 TRBV11-2 CASSYSGRSSDTQYF
TRBJ2-6 TRBV7-9 CASSSGSGANVLTF
TRBJ2-7 TRBV10-1 CASSDSAGPWEQYF
TRBJ2-1 TRBV5-1 CASSTGLAAYNEQFF
TRBJ2-7 TRBV20-1 CSARTSGSYEQYF
TRBJ2-7 TRBV4-2 CASSQELSDSYEQYF
TRBJ2-1 TRBV3-1 CASSPRTSVDEQFF